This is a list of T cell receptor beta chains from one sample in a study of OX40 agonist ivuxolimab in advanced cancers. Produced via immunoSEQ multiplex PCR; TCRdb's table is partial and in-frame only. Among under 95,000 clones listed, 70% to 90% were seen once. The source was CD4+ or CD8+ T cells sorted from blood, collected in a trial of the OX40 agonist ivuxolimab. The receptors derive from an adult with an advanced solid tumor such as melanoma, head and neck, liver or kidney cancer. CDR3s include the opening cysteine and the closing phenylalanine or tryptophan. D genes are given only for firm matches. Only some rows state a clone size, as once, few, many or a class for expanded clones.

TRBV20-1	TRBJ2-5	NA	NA	TGCAGTGCCCAACACCAAGAGACCCAGTACTTC	CSAQHQETQYF
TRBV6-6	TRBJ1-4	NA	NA	TGTGCCAGCACCAAAAACAGGGCGGGTAATGAAAAACTGTTTTTT	CASTKNRAGNEKLFF
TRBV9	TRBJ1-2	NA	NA	TGTGCCAGCAGCGCCAAACCGCGGGGATTAAACTATGGCTACACCTTC	CASSAKPRGLNYGYTF
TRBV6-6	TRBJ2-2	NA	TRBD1	TGTGCCAGCAGTTATCGACAGGGAAGGACCGGGGAGCTGTTTTTT	CASSYRQGRTGELFF
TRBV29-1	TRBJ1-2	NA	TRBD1	TGCAGCGGGGCATACCCAGGGGGCGACGGCTACACCTTC	CSGAYPGGDGYTF
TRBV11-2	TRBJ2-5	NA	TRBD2	TGTGCCAGCAGCCCCTGGGGAGGGCCAGAGACCCAGTACTTC	CASSPWGGPETQYF
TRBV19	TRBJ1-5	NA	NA	TGTGCCAGTAGTATCAAAGGGCCGAGCAATCAGCCCCAGCATTTT	CASSIKGPSNQPQHF
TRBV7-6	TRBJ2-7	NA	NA	TGTGCCAGCAGCTTAAACCAGAACTCCTACGAGCAGTACTTC	CASSLNQNSYEQYF
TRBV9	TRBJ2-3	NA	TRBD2	TGTGCCAGCAGCGTGGGACTAGCGGTAGATACGCAGTATTTT	CASSVGLAVDTQYF
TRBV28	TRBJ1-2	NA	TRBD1	TGTGCCAGCAGTCCATGGACAGGGAACATCTATGGCTACACCTTC	CASSPWTGNIYGYTF
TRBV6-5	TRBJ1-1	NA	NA	TGTGCCAGCACCTTAGGACGAGATTGGAACACTGAAGCTTTCTTT	CASTLGRDWNTEAFF
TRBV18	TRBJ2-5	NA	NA	TGTGCCAGCTCACCACCACTAGAGGTAGGGGAGACCCAGTACTTC	CASSPPLEVGETQYF
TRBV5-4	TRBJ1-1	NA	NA	TGTGCCAGCAGCTTGGAGGGGAGTATGAACACTGAAGCTTTCTTT	CASSLEGSMNTEAFF
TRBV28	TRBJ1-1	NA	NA	TGTGCCAGCTCGAGGGCGAACACTGAAGCTTTCTTT	CASSRANTEAFF
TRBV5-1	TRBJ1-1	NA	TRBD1	TGCGCCAGCAGCTTGACCACAGGGGGCAAGGGGACTGAAGCTTTCTTT	CASSLTTGGKGTEAFF
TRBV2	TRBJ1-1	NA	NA	TGTGCCAGCCCCAGGGAAATTGGGAACACTGAAGCTTTCTTT	CASPREIGNTEAFF
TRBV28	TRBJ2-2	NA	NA	TGTGCCAGCAGAAGACAGACCGGGGAGCTGTTTTTT	CASRRQTGELFF
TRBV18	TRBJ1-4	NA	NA	TGTGCCAGCTCATCGGGAGGAGGGGAAAATGAAAAACTGTTTTTT	CASSSGGGENEKLFF
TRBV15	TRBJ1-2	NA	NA	TGTGCCACCAGCAGAGAGGGGGGGCGCGACTATGGCTACACCTTC	CATSREGGRDYGYTF
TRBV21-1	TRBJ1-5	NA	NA	TGTGCCAGCAGCCCGGGACAGAAGAATCAGCCCCAGCATTTT	CASSPGQKNQPQHF
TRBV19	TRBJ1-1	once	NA	TGTGCCAGTACTACTGTAGGGGGGACTGAAGCTTTCTTT	CASTTVGGTEAFF
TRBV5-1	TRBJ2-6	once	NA	TGCGCCAGCAGCTTGGGACAGAGAGGGGCCAACGTCCTGACTTTC	CASSLGQRGANVLTF
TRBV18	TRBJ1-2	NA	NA	TGTGCCAGCTCACCGCGAGAAGGGCCTTATGGCTACACCTTC	CASSPREGPYGYTF
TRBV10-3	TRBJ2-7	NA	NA	TGTGCCATCAGTGAAGGGTCGGGATCCTACGAGCAGTACTTC	CAISEGSGSYEQYF
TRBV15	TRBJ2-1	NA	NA	TGTGCCACCAGCAGAGGGGGGAAATACAATGAGCAGTTCTTC	CATSRGGKYNEQFF
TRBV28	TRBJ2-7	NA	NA	TGTGCCAGCAGTTTAACAGGGAGACGCGAGCAGTACTTC	CASSLTGRREQYF
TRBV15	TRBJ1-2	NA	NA	TGTGCCACCAGCAGAGATTATGGCTACACCTTC	CATSRDYGYTF
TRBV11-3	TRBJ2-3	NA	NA	TGTGCCAGCAGCTTAGCGTTAGATACGCAGTATTTT	CASSLALDTQYF
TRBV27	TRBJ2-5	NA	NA	TGTGCCAGCAGGGATGTCAGGATGACCCAGTACTTC	CASRDVRMTQYF
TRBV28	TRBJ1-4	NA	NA	TGTGCCAGCAGTCCCAGGGCAGTACTTGAAAAACTGTTTTTT	CASSPRAVLEKLFF
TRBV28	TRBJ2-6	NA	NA	TGTGCCAGCGATCGTCGGGACTCTGGGGCCAACGTCCTGACTTTC	CASDRRDSGANVLTF
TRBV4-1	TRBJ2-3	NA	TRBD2	TGCGCCAGCAGCCACGGGGGAGGGCCTGGGGATACGCAGTATTTT	CASSHGGGPGDTQYF
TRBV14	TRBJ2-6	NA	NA	TGTGCCAGCAGCCCCTTGAAGTCTGGGGCCAACGTCCTGACTTTC	CASSPLKSGANVLTF
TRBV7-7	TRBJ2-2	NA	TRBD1	TGTGCTAGCAGCGTTACAGGGGACACCGGGGAGCTGTTTTTT	CASSVTGDTGELFF
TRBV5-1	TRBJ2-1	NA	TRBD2	TGCGCCAGCAGCGCCAGACTAGCGGGAAACAATGAGCAGTTCTTC	CASSARLAGNNEQFF
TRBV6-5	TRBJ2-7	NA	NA	TGTGCCAGCAGTGCCGCGACTGAGGGCTACGAGCAGTACTTC	CASSAATEGYEQYF
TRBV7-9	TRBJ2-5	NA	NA	TGTGCCAGCAGCGTCCAGACCTCAGGGGAGACCCAGTACTTC	CASSVQTSGETQYF
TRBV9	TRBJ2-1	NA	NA	TGTGCCAGCAGCGTAGTGGTCGGAGAGCAGTTCTTC	CASSVVVGEQFF
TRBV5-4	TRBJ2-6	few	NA	TGTGCCAGCAGCTGGGACTCCTCTGGGGCCAACGTCCTGACTTTC	CASSWDSSGANVLTF
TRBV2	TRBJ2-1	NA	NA	TGTGCCAGCAGTGAAGGGCGGTTCTTATCGTTCTTC	CASSEGRFLSFF
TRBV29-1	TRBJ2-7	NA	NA	TGCAGCGTTCAAGGGGTCGACTACGAGCAGTACTTC	CSVQGVDYEQYF
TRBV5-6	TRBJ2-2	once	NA	TGTGCCAGCAGCTCTGTAGGGGCGGGGTACACCGGGGAGCTGTTTTTT	CASSSVGAGYTGELFF